This TCR beta chain was recovered during a study of beta chain features in type 1 diabetes. Study-wide results and caveats: Within each of all four CD4+ subsets, Type 1 diabetes patients had TCRB CDR3s that were moderately but significantly shorter.

This clone has just a few counts. Its antigen remains unidentified. V gave up 10 bases and J gave up 3 bases; unmatched junction bases: 10. CDR1 and CDR2 from the germline V gene are MNHNS and SASEGT. This CDR3 has 14 residues. Isolated RNA was reverse transcribed in full, so expressed TCRB transcripts were sequenced. Generated by immunoSEQ multiplex PCR, the TCRdb table keeps only in-frame clones and is missing some. The sample holds 85,000 to 110,000 clones, roughly 28% seen once. Specimen: central memory CD4+ T cells from blood. V and J are TRBV6-1 and TRBJ2-3; 7 nucleotides agree with TRBD1. The sequence was collected from a woman younger than 30 with type 1 diabetes. DNA of the CDR3: TGTGCCACATCGGACAGGAGAGGGACAGATACGCAGTATTTT. It specifies CATSDRRGTDTQYF.